What follows are 26 T cell receptor beta chains derived from one specimen sequenced in a study of T cell responses to AZD1222 COVID-19 vaccine. Only in-frame clones appear in the TCRdb table, and some are missing; sequencing was by immunoSEQ multiplex PCR. The sample includes some 200,000 clones, 90% to 95% of them seen just once. The input for sequencing was peripheral blood, taken 28 days after the second AZD1222 dose. The receptors were sampled from an adult who received the AZD1222 COVID-19 vaccine.

The V and J genes are TRBV27 and TRBJ1-6; 7 bases are shared with TRBD1. After removal of 6 bases from V and 10 bases from J, the junction contained 9 bases not matched to a gene. The length of the CDR3 is 14 residues. Germline V gene lookup returns CDR1 MNHEY and CDR2 SMNVEV (reference sequence). As DNA, the CDR3 is TGTGCCAGCAGCCTAGACAGGGCCCCGTCACCCCTCCACTTT. Translation gives CASSLDRAPSPLHF.

The chain's CDR3 is CATNAGGNYNEQFF. The CDR3 DNA follows: TGTGCCACGAACGCAGGCGGGAACTACAATGAGCAGTTCTTC. V usage is TRBV24-1 and J usage is TRBJ2-1; tentatively, D is TRBD2 (6 bases). V shed 10 bases and J shed 3 bases, with 15 bases lying between them. This CDR3 region has 14 residues. Germline CDR1 and CDR2: KGHDR and SFDVKD.

This chain joins TRBV3-1 (or the pseudogene TRBV3-2) and TRBJ1-3; D gene unclear. V was trimmed by 4 bases and J by 0 bases, leaving 13 bases between them. CDR3 length equals 16 residues. Germline V gives CDR1 LGHDT, CDR2 YNNKEL (reference sequence). CDR3 residues: CASSPRRTLSGNTIYF. DNA of the CDR3: TGTGCCAGCAGCCCAAGGAGGACTCTCTCTGGAAACACCATATATTTT.

The rearrangement links TRBV6-2 or TRBV6-3 to TRBJ2-7; 13 bases are a match to TRBD2. Germline values: CDR1 MNHEY, CDR2 SVGEGT. Trimming took 2 bases from V and 3 from J; bases not matched to a gene: 4. The CDR3 runs to 16 residues. DNA of the CDR3: TGTGCCAGCAGTTACACCGGACTAGCGGGAGTCTACGAGCAGTACTTC. Its protein is CASSYTGLAGVYEQYF.

The chain is built from TRBV19 and TRBJ2-7; 13 positions agree with TRBD2. V shed 4 bases and J 6 bases; nucleotides not matched to a gene: 6. The CDR3 extends over 15 amino acids. In germline, CDR1 is LNHDA, CDR2 SQIVND (reference sequence). The CDR3 DNA sequence: TGTGCCAGTAGTAGTGTGCGACTAGCGGGAGGCGAGCAGTACTTC. Translating it yields CASSSVRLAGGEQYF.

V gene TRBV14 combines with J gene TRBJ1-4, with D maybe TRBD1 (6 bases). Germline V gene sequence: CDR1 SGHDN, CDR2 FVKESK. V lost 9 bases, J lost 4 bases, and 27 bases lay in between. The CDR3 runs to 18 residues. The DNA for the CDR3 is TGTGCCAGTCGGCAGGGGAGAAGGTTAAGGATGGGTAATGAAAAACTGTTTTTT. Translation gives CASRQGRRLRMGNEKLFF. Drawing the rest from reference TRBV14 and TRBJ1-4, the complete variable domain is EAGVTQFPSHSVIEKGQTVTLRCDPISGHDNLYWYRRVMGKEIKFLLHFVKESKQDESGMPNNRFLAERTGGTYSTLKVQPAELEDSGVYFCASRQGRRLRMGNEKLFFGSGTQLSVL.

The rearrangement uses TRBV21-1 and TRBJ2-5; TRBD2, the table's D call, was not compared with the DNA. TRBV21-1 is flagged as a pseudogene. The CDR3 length is 13 residues. The chain's CDR3 is CATEIMFEWTQYF. The DNA of the CDR3 is TGTGCCACGGAGATTATGTTTGAGTGGACCCAGTACTTC.

V is TRBV4-1 and J is TRBJ1-6; 7 bases fit TRBD1. The CDR3 is 18 residues long. V lost 4 bases and J lost 6; bases outside the gene matches: 15. Germline CDR1 reads MGHRA; CDR2 reads YSYEKL. The CDR3 DNA follows: TGCGCCAGCAGCCTCCCACAGGACAGGTCAAAGCTTAATTCACCCCTCCACTTT. It yields the protein CASSLPQDRSKLNSPLHF.

V usage is TRBV11-2 and J usage is TRBJ2-2, with 7 bases matching TRBD2. The CDR3 sequence is 16 residues long. Germline CDR1 and CDR2: SGHAT and FQNNGV. With 4 bases clipped from V and 0 bases from J, the junction kept 5 bases outside the gene matches. DNA of the CDR3: TGTGCCAGCAGCTCGCTCGGGACTACGAACACCGGGGAGCTGTTTTTT. Its protein product is CASSSLGTTNTGELFF.

The chain links TRBV5-4 to TRBJ1-2; D call uncertain. Trimming took off 3 bases at V and 4 bases at J, with 16 bases between the two ends. Germline V lookup: CDR1 SGHNT, CDR2 YYREEE (reference sequence). The CDR3 totals 15 residues. The CDR3 sequence is CASSSENEGSYGYTF. In DNA, the CDR3 is TGTGCCAGCAGCTCCGAGAACGAAGGGAGCTATGGCTACACCTTC.

This clone was counted a single time. The chain employs TRBV6-5 and TRBJ1-1; 8 bases fit TRBD1. This CDR3 comprises 14 residues. V gave up 6 bases and J gave up 3 bases; unmatched junction bases: 6. The germline CDR1 and CDR2 sequences are MNHEY and SVGAGI. CDR3 in DNA: TGTGCCAGCAGAGGACAGGGTGGGGACACTGAAGCTTTCTTT. It specifies CASRGQGGDTEAFF.

The CDR3 loop reads CASSLDSNSNQPQHF. The DNA of the CDR3 is TGTGCCAGCAGCTTAGACAGTAATAGCAATCAGCCCCAGCATTTT. This chain links TRBV11-2 with TRBJ1-5, with D unclear. This CDR3 contains 15 residues. Germline V lookup: CDR1 SGHAT, CDR2 FQNNGV. V was shortened by 0 bases and J by 0 bases, with 6 bases between the two germline ends.

The genes are TRBV23-1 and TRBJ1-5; 9 nucleotides line up with TRBD1. TRBV23-1 is given ORF status, its function remaining uncertain. The length of the CDR3 is 16 residues. With V trimmed by 3 bases and J by 7 bases, 10 bases remained unmatched. The CDR3 DNA reads TGCGCCAGCAGTCAGTCCGGGACAGGGTTCTTACAGCCCCAGCATTTT. Translation gives CASSQSGTGFLQPQHF.

The J gene is TRBJ2-1, the V gene TRBV28; 8 bases are a match to TRBD1. The germline V gene encodes CDR1 MDHEN and CDR2 SYDVKM. After removal of 10 bases from V and 13 bases from J, the junction contained 9 bases not matched to a gene. This CDR3 has 11 amino acids. DNA for the CDR3: TGTGCCACCTCCCGGGACAGGACCCAGTTCTTC. It is translated as CATSRDRTQFF. Drawing the rest from reference TRBV28 and TRBJ2-1, the complete variable domain is DVKVTQSSRYLVKRTGEKVFLECVQDMDHENMFWYRQDPGLGLRLIYFSYDVKMKEKGDIPEGYSVSREKKERFSLILESASTNQTSMYLCATSRDRTQFFGPGTRLTVL.

The chain links TRBV28 to TRBJ1-2, with D possibly matching TRBD1 (5 bases). Germline V gives CDR1 MDHEN, CDR2 SYDVKM. Trimming shortened V by 10 bases and J by 7 bases, and 16 bases separated the two germline ends. The length of the CDR3 is 12 residues. The CDR3 is CAILDRYGGYTF. The CDR3 bases are TGTGCCATCCTAGACAGATATGGTGGCTACACCTTC.

The V gene is TRBV4-1, the J gene TRBJ1-2; perhaps TRBD1 as D (5 bases). CDR1 is MGHRA and CDR2 is YSYEKL in the germline V gene. The V and J ends lost 6 bases and 5 bases respectively, with 22 bases between them. The CDR3 covers 16 residues. CDR3 sequence: CASSPPLAGVFYGYTF. The CDR3 DNA follows: TGCGCCAGCAGTCCACCCCTAGCGGGGGTCTTTTATGGCTACACCTTC.

Details on this clone: The junction departs from germline at one end; a sequencing error may be responsible. The chain recombines TRBV27 with TRBJ1-1; D not certain. This CDR3 region has 11 residues. Germline CDR1 is MNHEY and CDR2 is SMNVEV (reference sequence). CDR3: CAGRSRTEAFF. The CDR3 DNA reads as TGTGCCGGCAGATCCCGAACTGAAGCTTTCTTT.

The rearrangement links TRBV7-9 to TRBJ2-7, with 7 bases identical to TRBD2. Germline trimming cut 6 bases from V and 6 bases from J; bases unmatched to any gene: 5. Germline loops: CDR1 SEHNR, CDR2 FQNEAQ (reference sequence). The CDR3 is made up of 12 amino acids. This CDR3 reads CASRASGLEQYF. The CDR3 DNA reads TGTGCCAGCAGAGCTAGCGGACTCGAGCAGTACTTC.

The chain recombines TRBV6-2 or TRBV6-3 with TRBJ1-2; TRBD1 agrees at 8 bases. Germline V gene sequence: CDR1 MNHEY, CDR2 SVGEGT. Trimming at V came to 1 base and at J to 5 bases, leaving 6 bases not matched to a gene. CDR3 length: 15 amino acids. The DNA of the CDR3 is TGTGCCAGCAGTTACTACCGACAGGGGACGTATGGCTACACCTTC. Protein sequence: CASSYYRQGTYGYTF.

The chain has TRBV4-1 and TRBJ1-1, with unresolved D. This CDR3 comprises 15 residues. The V end lost 6 bases, the J end lost 5 bases, and 19 bases lay between the germline ends. Germline CDR1 and CDR2: MGHRA and YSYEKL. The CDR3 here is CASSRLFDGYTEAFF. CDR3 bases: TGCGCCAGCAGTCGTCTATTTGACGGGTATACTGAAGCTTTCTTT.

J is TRBJ2-1 and V is TRBV6-5; D is undetermined. CDR1 and CDR2 from the germline V gene are MNHEY and SVGAGI. There are 12 residues in the CDR3. V was trimmed by 5 bases and J by 5 bases, leaving 7 bases between them. DNA of the CDR3: TGTGCCAGCAGTCCGACGGACAATGAGCAGTTCTTC. Translating gives CASSPTDNEQFF.

The chain links TRBV5-1 to TRBJ2-3; weak D call: TRBD1 (5 bases). The CDR3 sequence is 17 residues long. Per germline, CDR1 SGHRS and CDR2 YFSETQ. With 3 bases removed from V and 1 base from J, the gap between germline ends came to 18 bases. CDR3 region: CASSSFVYRSRTDTQYF. CDR3 nucleotide sequence: TGCGCCAGCAGCTCCTTCGTGTACAGGAGTCGCACAGATACGCAGTATTTT.

The rearrangement joins TRBV24-1 to TRBJ1-2; TRBD1 matches 10 bases. The CDR3 runs to 16 residues. Germline CDR1 KGHDR, CDR2 SFDVKD. J was trimmed by 5 bases and V by 3 bases; bases with no gene match: 8. The CDR3 bases are TGTGCCACCAGTGATGCCTGGACAGGGGGGCGATATGGCTACACCTTC. Translated, it gives CATSDAWTGGRYGYTF.

This clone showed up just once. For the CDR3, the DNA is TGTGCCAGCAGTTCCTGGACTAGCGGGGGCATCTCCTACGAGCAGTACTTC. It specifies CASSSWTSGGISYEQYF. V gene TRBV28 combines with J gene TRBJ2-7, with 13 positions matching TRBD2. This CDR3 has 17 amino acids. V lost 4 bases, J lost 0 bases, and 6 bases stayed unmatched. Germline CDR1 is MDHEN and CDR2 is SYDVKM.

The genes are TRBV19 and TRBJ2-7, with 14 bases that match TRBD2. Trimming cost V 4 bases and J 3 bases; bases outside gene matches: 14. The CDR3 is 19 residues long. The germline gives CDR1 LNHDA, CDR2 SQIVND (reference sequence). This chain's CDR3 is CASSRKPGLAGVTFYEQYF. DNA for the CDR3: TGTGCCAGTAGTAGGAAACCGGGACTAGCGGGAGTAACGTTCTACGAGCAGTACTTC.

This clone was detected a few times. V and J are TRBV28 and TRBJ2-1, with 7 bases fitting TRBD1. Losses at the gene ends were 8 bases for V and 4 bases for J; bases not matched to a gene: 8. CDR1 and CDR2 (germline): MDHEN, SYDVKM. The CDR3 has 14 residues. The CDR3 DNA is TGTGCCAGCGCCCCCCGGGACAGATACAATGAGCAGTTCTTC. It translates to CASAPRDRYNEQFF.